The 16 T cell receptor beta chains given below trace back to one sample, sequenced in a study of post-analysis software for immune sequencing data. Overall study findings and caveats: Patients showed TRBV5-6, TRBV5-1 and TRBV20-1 among about five TRBV segments more frequent than in controls.

Antigens for these TCRs are unknown. Included in the TCR beta cDNA libraries were unique molecular identifiers. TCRdb analysed the PCR reads with MiXCR anew, one entry per CDR3 protein. The data show some 260,000 distinct CDR3 sequences, roughly a third seen once. The sample was blood. All receptors derive from a girl aged 5 to 17 with multiple sclerosis.

A word on this clonotype: A much larger clone sits a single nucleotide away, making a read error possible. V gene TRBV5-1 combines with J gene TRBJ2-1; D may match TRBD1 or TRBD2 (6 bases each). The CDR3 runs 14 residues. Germline CDR1 is SGHRS and CDR2 is YFSETQ. The CDR3 DNA sequence: TGCGCCAGCAGCAGGGAGACGGGGGCCAATGAGCAGATCTTC. Its translation is CASSRETGANEQIF.

This clonotype was seen repeatedly, ten times or more. The chain couples TRBV28 to TRBJ2-3; either TRBD1 or TRBD2 may fit D (6 bases each). Trimming removed 5 bases at V and 1 base at J, with 19 bases between. This CDR3 region has 17 residues. Germline CDR1 reads MDHEN; CDR2 reads SYDVKM. Written as DNA, the CDR3 is TGTGCCAGCAGTCCCCTCACAGGGAGGAGGGGCACAGATACGCAGTATTTT. This translates into CASSPLTGRRGTDTQYF. The full variable domain, its missing parts supplied by reference TRBV28 and TRBJ2-3, is DVKVTQSSRYLVKRTGEKVFLECVQDMDHENMFWYRQDPGLGLRLIYFSYDVKMKEKGDIPEGYSVSREKKERFSLILESASTNQTSMYLCASSPLTGRRGTDTQYFGPGTRLTVL.

The rearrangement uses TRBV5-1 and TRBJ1-2; the D is unclear. The germline V and J ends were trimmed by 4 bases and 4 bases, with 17 bases remaining between them. The CDR3 has 15 amino acids. In germline, CDR1 is SGHRS, CDR2 YFSETQ. The CDR3 coding sequence is TGCGCCAGCAGCCCGGAGGTAGGGATCGGCTATGGCTACACCTTC. It encodes CASSPEVGIGYGYTF.

This clonotype was seen many times. The rearrangement joins TRBV11-2 to TRBJ2-5, with a weak D call TRBD1 (5 bases). The length of the CDR3 is 15 residues. Trimming stripped 5 bases from V and 2 bases from J, with 15 bases between. Germline values: CDR1 SGHAT, CDR2 FQNNGV. The CDR3 reads CASSLRADSQETQYF. CDR3 nucleotides: TGTGCCAGCAGCCTCAGGGCCGACTCACAAGAGACCCAGTACTTC.

With respect to this clonotype: Given a much more abundant clone one base away, this may be a read error. This sequence joins TRBV2 and TRBJ2-1, with D possibly TRBD2 on 6 matching bases. The V and J ends lost 6 bases and 2 bases respectively, with 11 bases between them. Germline values: CDR1 SNHLY, CDR2 FYNNEI. This CDR3 has 14 residues. CDR3 coding DNA: TGTGCCAGCAGGGGACTGTTAGCCTACAATGAGCAGTTCTTC. Its protein product is CASRGLLAYNEQFF.

Concerning this clonotype itself: A much larger clone differs by one base, so this may be a read error. The chain carries TRBV7-9 and TRBJ1-5; D gene ambiguous. Germline V CDR1 and CDR2: SEHNR, FQNEAQ (reference sequence). CDR3 length equals 13 residues. The CDR3 DNA follows: TGTGCCGGCAGCTTAGTACAAGATCAGCCCCAGCATTTT. It encodes CAGSLVQDQPQHF.

The chain combines TRBV20-1 with TRBJ2-1, with D perhaps TRBD1 or TRBD2 (6 bases each). Germline loops: CDR1 DFQATT, CDR2 SNEGSKA (reference sequence). The ends were cut back, 6 bases at V and 5 bases at J, with 11 bases in the middle. The CDR3 is 12 residues long. The CDR3 DNA follows: TGCAGTGCCGCGGGACACAACAATGAGCAGTTCTTC. This codes for CSAAGHNNEQFF.

Note on this clonotype: It may be a read error: a sequence one base away is much more abundant. This chain links TRBV7-2 with TRBJ2-5, with TRBD2 matching 8 bases. V shed 7 bases, J shed 13 bases, and the junction held 14 bases outside the gene matches. This CDR3 spans 13 amino acids. Germline assignment: CDR1 SGHTA and CDR2 FQGNSA. In DNA, the CDR3 is TGTGCCAGCACATCTCGTGCGCGGGAGGATCTGTACTTC. Amino acids: CASTSRAREDLYF.

With respect to this clonotype: This may be a read error: a much more frequent sequence differs by one nucleotide. The chain employs TRBV29-1 and TRBJ2-1; TRBD1 agrees at 7 bases. The end of the DNA aligns better with TRBJ2-7, so the J call may be wrong. Germline V gene sequence: CDR1 SQVTM, CDR2 ANQGSEA. The CDR3 totals 12 residues. The CDR3 spells CSARDRHNEQYF. The CDR3 nucleotides read TGCAGCGCCCGGGACAGACACAATGAGCAGTACTTC.

The chain is built from TRBV5-1 and TRBJ2-7, with 9 bases matching TRBD1. This CDR3 comprises 16 residues. Per the germline V gene, CDR1 is SGHRS and CDR2 is YFSETQ. The V gene end was trimmed by 4 bases and the J gene end by 6 bases; junction bases not matched to a gene: 14. The CDR3 loop is CASSPTPGTGSIEQYF. The CDR3 bases are TGCGCCAGCAGCCCCACTCCCGGGACAGGGTCTATCGAGCAGTACTTC.

As regards this clonotype: This may be a read error, as it is one base from a much larger clone. This chain joins TRBV5-1 and TRBJ1-5; no clear D. The CDR3 spans 14 residues. From germline, CDR1 is SGHRS and CDR2 YFSETQ. Trimming pared 7 bases from V and 6 bases from J, leaving 17 bases between. The CDR3 region is CASPVASSGQPQHF. CDR3 nucleotide sequence: TGCGCCAGCCCGGTGGCAAGTTCGGGTCAGCCCCAGCATTTT.

This chain joins TRBV29-1 and TRBJ1-1, with TRBD1 matching over 8 bases. The V segment lost 3 bases and the J segment 4 bases; nucleotides outside the gene matches: 4. Germline values: CDR1 SQVTM, CDR2 ANQGSEA. This CDR3 comprises 13 residues. As DNA, the CDR3 is TGCAGCGTTGATAACAGGGGGACCACTGAAGCTTTCTTT. This codes for CSVDNRGTTEAFF.

This clonotype occurred many times. This sequence joins TRBV13 and TRBJ2-1, with D tentatively TRBD1 (5 bases). The V end lost 0 bases, the J end lost 7 bases, and 10 bases lay between the germline ends. In germline, CDR1 is PRHDT, CDR2 FYEKMQ (reference sequence). This CDR3 spans 14 amino acids. The CDR3 nucleotides are TGTGCCAGCAGCTTAGGCTCAGGGTCGAATGAGCAGTTCTTC. Amino acid sequence: CASSLGSGSNEQFF. The full variable domain, completed using reference TRBV13 and TRBJ2-1, is AAGVIQSPRHLIKEKRETATLKCYPIPRHDTVYWYQQGPGQDPQFLISFYEKMQSDKGSIPDRFSAQQFSDYHSELNMSSLELGDSALYFCASSLGSGSNEQFFGPGTRLTVL.

This clonotype was counted between two and nine times. The rearrangement links TRBV5-1 to TRBJ1-1; tentatively, D is TRBD1 (5 bases). V lost 0 bases and J lost 2, with 14 bases in between. CDR3 length: 16 residues. CDR1 and CDR2 from the germline V gene are SGHRS and YFSETQ. Here the CDR3 DNA reads TGCGCCAGCAGCTTGGCCTTATCGACAGCTAACACTGAAGCTTTCTTT. Its translation: CASSLALSTANTEAFF.

Remarks on this clonotype: Since a much larger clone is just one base distant, this may be a read error. The rearrangement uses TRBV27 and TRBJ2-5; 13 bases map to TRBD2. This CDR3 is built from 16 residues. The germline V gene has CDR1 MNHEY and CDR2 SMNVEV (reference sequence). V trimming: 4 bases; J trimming: 11 bases; junction bases outside the gene matches: 13. The chain's CDR3 is CASSSWTSGRRFEQYF. Written as DNA, the CDR3 is TGTGCCAGCAGTTCTTGGACTAGCGGGAGACGGTTTGAGCAGTACTTC.

This chain joins TRBV5-1 and TRBJ1-1, with D possibly matching TRBD1 (5 bases). Germline V gives CDR1 SGHRS, CDR2 YFSETQ. CDR3 size: 14 residues. V shed 2 bases and J shed 1 base, with 9 bases lying between them. CDR3 region: CASSLIQENTEAFF. CDR3 DNA sequence: TGCGCCAGCAGCTTAATACAGGAGAACACTGAAGCTTTCTTT.